This TCR beta chain stems from a study of human T cells and chemical hapten exposure (dated by TCRdb to 2020 to 2023). Regarding the study in general: For sensitization, 2% DPC in acetone was applied to a 2 cm by 2 cm area of upper inner arm skin. Throughout the study period of roughly five months, patients also received therapeutic DPC doses to the scalp every week. Patch tests used Finn chambers with 0.01% DPC on the upper back, scored after 6 days by International Contact Dermatitis Research Group standards. Alopecia areata with under or over 50% scalp involvement, alopecia totalis and alopecia universalis were represented in the patient cohort, which was mostly female. Libraries were pooled for sequencing, and per-sample TCR yields varied mainly because of small differences in library volumes within the pool. The study tracked peripheral blood TCR repertoire changes in vivo during primary and secondary sensitization to the hapten diphenylcyclopropenone (DPC) in alopecia patients. Blood samples were taken from patients before sensitization (week 0) and at 2, 6 and about 24 weeks after DPC sensitization. Twenty-nine alopecia patients gave blood for TCR sequencing at one to four time points (pre-sensitization, 2, 6 and 24 weeks). Overall study outcomes, separate from this receptor: Alopecia, a presumed autoimmune disease, was present in all patients, so the immune response of the patients might differ from that of healthy individuals. A positive correlation was found between the number of PT1 expanded TCRs and patch test score, with significance reached at thresholds 8, 16 and 32 but not 4. After repeated subsampling, changes were observed in the strength of the expansion versus patch-test correlation and in the threshold at which the correlation became significant. Compared with pre-sensitization or healthy control sets, expanded TCRs formed significantly more large CDR3 similarity clusters, which is consistent with antigen-driven responses. DPC sensitization did not change the number of TCRs with a frequency above 1 in 1000, and there was no evidence of changes in global repertoire structure.

The method was RACE. The sequencing machine was a NextSeq 500. During library preparation, unique molecular identifiers were attached to individual cDNA molecules so that TCRs could be counted quantitatively and reproducibly. Both TCR alpha and TCR beta chains were sequenced from each blood RNA sample. The source study handled its data this way. Samples had a median of roughly 87,000 TCRs, with a range from roughly 23,224 to 700,000. The Decombinator software suite was used to annotate the V, J and CDR3 of the TCR reads. For PS versus PT1 abundance plots, all samples were subsampled to the same number of TCRs (28,000). Expanded TCRs were defined as absent before sensitization and observed at least eight times at the 2-week time point. Starting from the raw public reads, TCRdb applied fastp trimming at Q25, assembled clones with MiXCR and retained in-frame beta chains. Rows with one shared CDR3 protein collapse into an entry with the most common genes and DNA. The V and J calls here are based on TCRdb, not the publication. The sample data list 95,000 or so distinct CDR3 sequences, and 11% of these were observed just once. The ten biggest clones cover 3.2% of the sample.

From the cysteine up to the phenylalanine, the CDR3 has a length of 14 residues. CDR3 DNA is the only sequence kept; it has 42 bases, read in frame from the first base. In the germline V gene, CDR1 corresponds to SQVTM and CDR2 to ANQGSEA. V and J are truncated by 7 bases and 4 bases respectively, leaving an intervening sequence of 19 bases. The label giving this sample's time point can be read as: patch test 2, 6 weeks after DPC sensitization. What the treatment or condition label conveys for this sample: therapeutic diphenylcyclopropenone sensitization with weekly scalp DPC. Blood at each patch-test visit was drawn before the patch test was applied. Eligible patients were aged 18 to 70, diagnosed with alopecia, deemed suitable for DPC therapy, and excluded if pregnant. Unfractionated whole blood was collected in Tempus Blood RNA tubes, and total RNA was extracted from that blood. This clonotype has just a few counts. What this receptor recognizes is not known. No base quality information exists; no much larger clone differs at one position.

This clonotype was sampled from a woman in her thirties or forties with alopecia areata. Some clones in this sample may be carry-over from other donors' samples. Recombination joined TRBV29-1 with TRBJ1-1; TRBD1 is perhaps the D gene, given 5 matching bases. The sample consisted of whole blood, taken in connection with sensitization to the hapten diphenylcyclopropenone (DPC). The CDR3: CSGGRGLSITEAFF. The DNA sequence is as follows: TGCAGCGGTGGAAGGGGACTATCCATCACTGAAGCTTTCTTT.